The rows below give T cell receptor beta chains drawn from one sample of a study of T cell repertoires and HLA-DP antigens. The antigens these receptors bind are not known. Method: immunoSEQ multiplex PCR; TCRdb's copy keeps in-frame clones and lacks some. The data hold more than 90,000 clones, with roughly 92% observed a single time. Sequencing was carried out using CD4+ T cells from PBMCs. These receptors originate from a woman aged 18-30 years in good health and CMV-seronegative. CDR3s include the opening cysteine and the closing phenylalanine or tryptophan. D genes are given only for firm matches. Only part of the rows carry a size: once, few, many, or a class if the clone is expanded.

V gene: TRBV11-2
J gene: TRBJ2-4
D gene: NA
clone size: NA
CDR3 protein: CASSHVKNIQYF
CDR3 DNA: TGTGCCAGCAGCCATGTGAAAAACATTCAGTACTTC

V gene: TRBV14
J gene: TRBJ2-5
D gene: NA
clone size: NA
CDR3 protein: CASSHPGVETQYF
CDR3 DNA: TGTGCCAGCAGCCACCCCGGGGTTGAGACCCAGTACTTC

V gene: TRBV18
J gene: TRBJ2-1
D gene: TRBD2
clone size: NA
CDR3 protein: CASSPGTSGYNEQFF
CDR3 DNA: TGTGCCAGCTCACCCGGGACTAGCGGATACAATGAGCAGTTCTTC

V gene: TRBV11-2
J gene: TRBJ1-3
D gene: NA
clone size: NA
CDR3 protein: CASTRSGNTIYF
CDR3 DNA: TGTGCCAGTACTCGCTCTGGAAACACCATATATTTT

V gene: TRBV6-5
J gene: TRBJ1-5
D gene: NA
clone size: NA
CDR3 protein: CASRQGSQPQHF
CDR3 DNA: TGTGCCAGCAGGCAGGGGAGTCAGCCCCAGCATTTT

V gene: TRBV23-1
J gene: TRBJ1-2
D gene: NA
clone size: NA
CDR3 protein: CASSQSRVWCQGNYGYTF
CDR3 DNA: TGCGCCAGCAGTCAATCGCGAGTTTGGTGCCAGGGGAACTATGGCTACACCTTC

V gene: TRBV9
J gene: TRBJ2-3
D gene: TRBD2
clone size: NA
CDR3 protein: CASSVGSGGLTDTQYF
CDR3 DNA: TGTGCCAGCAGCGTAGGTAGCGGGGGCCTCACAGATACGCAGTATTTT

V gene: TRBV28
J gene: TRBJ1-2
D gene: TRBD1
clone size: NA
CDR3 protein: CASIFGDRGNYGYTF
CDR3 DNA: TGTGCCAGCATTTTCGGGGACAGGGGGAACTATGGCTACACCTTC

V gene: TRBV28
J gene: TRBJ1-1
D gene: NA
clone size: NA
CDR3 protein: CASSLGGMNTEAFF
CDR3 DNA: TGTGCCAGCAGTTTAGGGGGGATGAACACTGAAGCTTTCTTT

V gene: TRBV6-5
J gene: TRBJ2-1
D gene: TRBD1
clone size: NA
CDR3 protein: CASSRDRAHNEQFF
CDR3 DNA: TGTGCCAGCAGCCGGGACAGGGCCCACAATGAGCAGTTCTTC

V gene: TRBV11-2
J gene: TRBJ2-2
D gene: TRBD2
clone size: NA
CDR3 protein: CASSLGGGRAGELFF
CDR3 DNA: TGTGCCAGCAGCTTAGGCGGGGGGAGGGCCGGGGAGCTGTTTTTT

V gene: TRBV6-1
J gene: TRBJ1-4
D gene: NA
clone size: NA
CDR3 protein: CASSGKGGATNEKLFF
CDR3 DNA: TGTGCCAGCAGTGGCAAAGGGGGAGCAACTAATGAAAAACTGTTTTTT

V gene: TRBV28
J gene: TRBJ2-1
D gene: NA
clone size: NA
CDR3 protein: CASSPPPGTRWNNEQFF
CDR3 DNA: TGTGCCAGCAGTCCGCCCCCCGGGACGCGGTGGAACAATGAGCAGTTCTTC

V gene: TRBV7-2
J gene: TRBJ1-2
D gene: NA
clone size: NA
CDR3 protein: CASTGKGGGPYGYTF
CDR3 DNA: TGTGCCAGCACCGGGAAGGGGGGCGGCCCGTATGGCTACACCTTC

V gene: TRBV5-1
J gene: TRBJ1-4
D gene: NA
clone size: few
CDR3 protein: CASSPGPRQNEKLFF
CDR3 DNA: TGCGCCAGCAGCCCAGGACCGAGGCAAAATGAAAAACTGTTTTTT

V gene: TRBV30
J gene: TRBJ2-3
D gene: TRBD2
clone size: NA
CDR3 protein: CAWSTGLAAFTDTQYF
CDR3 DNA: TGTGCCTGGAGTACTGGACTAGCGGCCTTCACAGATACGCAGTATTTT

V gene: TRBV4-3
J gene: TRBJ2-4
D gene: TRBD2
clone size: NA
CDR3 protein: CASSQALTSGGADIQYF
CDR3 DNA: TGCGCCAGCAGCCAAGCTCTGACTAGCGGGGGGGCCGACATTCAGTACTTC

V gene: TRBV9
J gene: TRBJ2-7
D gene: TRBD2
clone size: NA
CDR3 protein: CASSVVPAGEYEQYF
CDR3 DNA: TGTGCCAGCAGCGTAGTCCCAGCGGGAGAATACGAGCAGTACTTC

V gene: TRBV18
J gene: TRBJ1-1
D gene: TRBD1
clone size: NA
CDR3 protein: CASSPPRTGWTEAFF
CDR3 DNA: TGTGCCAGCTCACCCCCTCGGACAGGGTGGACTGAAGCTTTCTTT

V gene: TRBV19
J gene: TRBJ1-4
D gene: NA
clone size: NA
CDR3 protein: CASSIGRRGANEKLFF
CDR3 DNA: TGTGCCAGTAGTATAGGCCGCCGGGGTGCTAATGAAAAACTGTTTTTT

V gene: TRBV27
J gene: TRBJ2-7
D gene: NA
clone size: few
CDR3 protein: CASSFGESYEQYF
CDR3 DNA: TGTGCCAGCAGTTTTGGGGAGTCCTACGAGCAGTACTTC

V gene: TRBV18
J gene: TRBJ2-6
D gene: TRBD2
clone size: once
CDR3 protein: CASSPSLAVAVAGANVLTF
CDR3 DNA: TGTGCCAGCTCACCTTCACTAGCGGTAGCCGTTGCTGGGGCCAACGTCCTGACTTTC

V gene: TRBV6-6
J gene: TRBJ1-1
D gene: NA
clone size: NA
CDR3 protein: CASRTHPYNTEAFF
CDR3 DNA: TGTGCCAGCAGGACCCACCCCTACAACACTGAAGCTTTCTTT

V gene: TRBV6-1
J gene: TRBJ2-7
D gene: TRBD1
clone size: NA
CDR3 protein: CASSAIVGQGDHEQYF
CDR3 DNA: TGTGCCAGCAGTGCTATAGTAGGACAGGGGGACCACGAGCAGTACTTC

V gene: TRBV27
J gene: TRBJ2-3
D gene: TRBD1
clone size: NA
CDR3 protein: CASSRTGFRSDTQYF
CDR3 DNA: TGTGCCAGCAGTCGGACAGGGTTTAGGTCAGATACGCAGTATTTT